Listed here are 19 T cell receptor beta chains from one sample, sequenced in a study of high-grade serous ovarian cancer treatment subgroups. The tumor samples were collected prior to definitive surgery or chemotherapy. Here immunoSEQ multiplex PCR was the method, and the copy in TCRdb shows in-frame clones only, minus some. In the table there are about 11,000 clones, around 83% of which are singletons. The sequenced sample consisted of tumor tissue. The origin of the receptors is a human donor with high-grade serous ovarian cancer.

The gene calls are TRBV19 and TRBJ1-6; tentatively, D is TRBD1 (5 bases). Trimming removed 3 bases at V and 5 bases at J, with 11 bases between. The CDR3 spans 15 residues. The germline V gene encodes CDR1 LNHDA and CDR2 SQIVND (reference sequence). CDR3 DNA sequence: TGTGCCAGTAGTATTCGGGGGAAGGATAATTCACCCCTCCACTTT. The encoded protein is CASSIRGKDNSPLHF.

CDR3 amino acids: CASSLGHRVNYGYTF. In DNA, the CDR3 is TGTGCCAGCAGCTTAGGCCACAGGGTTAACTATGGCTACACCTTC. The genes are TRBV13 and TRBJ1-2, with D tentatively TRBD1 (6 bases). The CDR3 contains 15 residues. Germline V lookup: CDR1 PRHDT, CDR2 FYEKMQ (reference sequence). The V gene lost 0 bases and the J gene lost 1 base, with 9 bases spanning the gap. The whole variable domain, filled in from reference TRBV13 and TRBJ1-2, reads AAGVIQSPRHLIKEKRETATLKCYPIPRHDTVYWYQQGPGQDPQFLISFYEKMQSDKGSIPDRFSAQQFSDYHSELNMSSLELGDSALYFCASSLGHRVNYGYTFGSGTRLTVV.

The chain is built from TRBV7-9 and TRBJ2-5; D might be TRBD1 or TRBD2, each matching 5 bases. V lost 5 bases and J lost 5, with 21 bases in between. Germline loops: CDR1 SEHNR, CDR2 FQNEAQ (reference sequence). The CDR3 spans 16 residues. The CDR3 spells CASSPQAIGARETQYF. In DNA form, the CDR3 reads TGTGCCAGCAGCCCCCAGGCGATCGGGGCAAGGGAGACCCAGTACTTC.

The chain couples TRBV25-1 to TRBJ2-1, with 10 bases fitting TRBD2. CDR3 length equals 16 residues. Germline assignment: CDR1 MGHDK and CDR2 SYGVNS. V was clipped by 6 bases and J by 9 bases; unmatched bases: 14. In DNA form, the CDR3 reads TGTGCCAGCAGCCCCCGATCTAGCGGGAGAAGCCTTGAGCAGTTCTTC. Translated, it gives CASSPRSSGRSLEQFF.

In this sample, this clone turned up a few times. The chain couples TRBV5-1 to TRBJ2-3; D is unresolved. Looked up from germline, CDR1 is SGHRS and CDR2 is YFSETQ. The CDR3 loop spans 13 amino acids. The germline V and J ends were trimmed by 1 base and 1 base, with 4 bases remaining between them. CDR3 nucleotide sequence: TGCGCCAGCAGCTTGCGGGGCACAGATACGCAGTATTTT. Residues: CASSLRGTDTQYF. The full variable domain, with the rest looked up from reference TRBV5-1 and TRBJ2-3, is KAGVTQTPRYLIKTRGQQVTLSCSPISGHRSVSWYQQTPGQGLQFLFEYFSETQRNKGNFPGRFSGRQFSNSRSEMNVSTLELGDSALYLCASSLRGTDTQYFGPGTRLTVL.

This sequence joins TRBV14 and TRBJ1-2, with D perhaps TRBD1 (5 bases). CDR1 is SGHDN and CDR2 is FVKESK in the germline V gene. The CDR3 has 13 residues. V gave up 3 bases and J gave up 7 bases, with 12 bases separating them. The CDR3 DNA reads TGTGCCAGCAGCCAGACAGACAGAGCTGGCTACACCTTC. Translating gives CASSQTDRAGYTF. The whole variable domain, filled in from reference TRBV14 and TRBJ1-2, reads EAGVTQFPSHSVIEKGQTVTLRCDPISGHDNLYWYRRVMGKEIKFLLHFVKESKQDESGMPNNRFLAERTGGTYSTLKVQPAELEDSGVYFCASSQTDRAGYTFGSGTRLTVV.

This clone appeared once. This sequence joins TRBV27 and TRBJ2-1; D gene uncertain. The CDR3 extends over 14 amino acids. V lost 5 bases and J 9 bases, leaving 17 bases between the germline ends. CDR1 is MNHEY and CDR2 is SMNVEV in the germline V gene (reference sequence). CDR3 sequence reads: CASSNLKVFTEQFF. As DNA, the CDR3 is TGTGCCAGCAGTAACCTCAAGGTTTTCACTGAGCAGTTCTTC.

This rearrangement joins TRBV2 to TRBJ2-7; 10 bases line up with TRBD2. The germline V gene encodes CDR1 SNHLY and CDR2 FYNNEI. The CDR3 is 15 amino acids. Germline trimming cut 5 bases from V and 1 base from J; bases unmatched to any gene: 5. As DNA, the CDR3 is TGTGCCAGCAGTCCTCAACTAGCGGGATCCTACGAGCAGTACTTC. This encodes CASSPQLAGSYEQYF.

The rearrangement joins TRBV5-8 to TRBJ1-2; the match to TRBD1 covers 7 bases. V gave up 0 bases and J gave up 8 bases; unmatched junction bases: 10. Germline lookup yields CDR1 SGHTS and CDR2 YDEGEE. CDR3 length: 15 residues. The CDR3 is CASSLVGTAKGGYTF. As DNA, the CDR3 is TGTGCCAGCAGCTTGGTTGGGACAGCCAAGGGGGGCTACACCTTC.

This rearrangement joins TRBV11-3 to TRBJ2-7, with D perhaps matching TRBD2 (6 bases). Trimming pared 4 bases from V and 7 bases from J, leaving 14 bases between. The CDR3 runs to 13 residues. Germline CDR1 SGHNT, CDR2 YENEEA. CDR3 amino acids: CASSSSSGREQYF. The CDR3 nucleotides read TGTGCCAGCAGCTCTTCGAGCGGGCGGGAGCAGTACTTC.

The sample holds one count of this clone. The chain has TRBV29-1 and TRBJ2-5; 10 positions agree with TRBD2. Trimming took 7 bases from V and 2 from J; bases not matched to a gene: 10. The CDR3 consists of 15 residues. The germline V gene encodes CDR1 SQVTM and CDR2 ANQGSEA. CDR3 coding DNA: TGCAGCGGCACCCAGCGGGAGGGAGCTCAAGAGACCCAGTACTTC. Its translation: CSGTQREGAQETQYF.

The chain has TRBV6-1 and TRBJ1-2; possibly TRBD1 for D (6 bases). Germline V CDR1 and CDR2: MNHNS, SASEGT. This CDR3 comprises 14 residues. The V end lost 0 bases, the J end lost 5 bases, and 10 bases lay between the germline ends. This CDR3 reads CASSEAPGAYGYTF. CDR3 bases: TGTGCCAGCAGTGAAGCCCCGGGGGCGTATGGCTACACCTTC.

The rearrangement joins TRBV6-5 to TRBJ2-1; 8 positions agree with TRBD2. V lost 2 bases to trimming and J lost 10 bases; unmatched junction nucleotides: 10. The CDR3 runs 15 residues. Germline V gene data show CDR1 as MNHEY and CDR2 as SVGAGI. The CDR3 region is CASSYTTGRGGEQFF. The CDR3, as DNA: TGTGCCAGCAGTTACACAACCGGGAGGGGGGGAGAGCAGTTCTTC.

This clone was detected only once. V and J are TRBV27 and TRBJ2-1; weak D call: TRBD1 (6 bases). The ends were cut back, 8 bases at V and 6 bases at J, with 20 bases in the middle. Germline V gene data show CDR1 as MNHEY and CDR2 as SMNVEV (reference sequence). This CDR3 spans 15 amino acids. The DNA for the CDR3 is TGTGCCAGCTCACGGACGACAGGATTGGGCAATGAGCAGTTCTTC. The encoded protein is CASSRTTGLGNEQFF.

The rearrangement joins TRBV5-1 to TRBJ1-1; D is ambiguous. Germline values: CDR1 SGHRS, CDR2 YFSETQ. Trimming took 1 base from V and 3 from J, leaving 13 bases between them. The CDR3 contains 15 residues. CDR3 nucleotide sequence: TGCGCCAGCAGCTTGACTGAGGGCTGGGACACTGAAGCTTTCTTT. Protein sequence: CASSLTEGWDTEAFF.

V is TRBV7-2 and J is TRBJ1-5; TRBD1 matches 8 bases. The germline V gene encodes CDR1 SGHTA and CDR2 FQGNSA. V dropped 4 bases and J dropped 4; count of bases not matched to a gene: 6. The CDR3 loop spans 15 amino acids. The CDR3 loop is CASSSRTGPNQPQHF. For the CDR3, the DNA is TGTGCCAGCAGCTCCCGGACAGGGCCGAATCAGCCCCAGCATTTT.

This sequence joins TRBV7-9 and TRBJ1-6, with a possible D match to TRBD1 (5 bases). The CDR3 covers 12 residues. V lost 5 bases and J lost 10, with 9 bases in between. Looked up from germline, CDR1 is SEHNR and CDR2 is FQNEAQ (reference sequence). In DNA form, the CDR3 reads TGTGCCAGCAGCGGGGGGGGGTCACCCCTCCACTTT. Its translation is CASSGGGSPLHF.

The V and J genes are TRBV2 and TRBJ2-1, with TRBD2 matching over 11 bases. V lost 6 bases and J lost 5; bases outside the gene matches: 9. Per germline, CDR1 SNHLY and CDR2 FYNNEI. CDR3 length: 16 amino acids. CDR3 region: CASRETGLAADNEQFF. The CDR3 coding sequence is TGTGCCAGCAGAGAGACGGGACTAGCGGCAGACAATGAGCAGTTCTTC. Together with reference TRBV2 and TRBJ2-1, the CDR3 gives the full variable domain: EPEVTQTPSHQVTQMGQEVILRCVPISNHLYFYWYRQILGQKVEFLVSFYNNEISEKSEIFDDQFSVERPDGSNFTLKIRSTKLEDSAMYFCASRETGLAADNEQFFGPGTRLTVL.

The V gene is TRBV5-1, the J gene TRBJ2-1; the match to TRBD1 covers 8 bases. V trimming: 2 bases; J trimming: 4 bases; junction bases outside the gene matches: 8. There are 16 residues in the CDR3. Germline V gene sequence: CDR1 SGHRS, CDR2 YFSETQ. The CDR3 protein is CASSLSRQGPYNEQFF. In nucleotides, the CDR3 is TGCGCCAGCAGCTTATCTCGACAGGGGCCGTACAATGAGCAGTTCTTC.